A selection of T cell receptor beta chains follows, all from one sample in a study of blood T cell repertoires in COVID-19. Sequencing used immunoSEQ multiplex PCR; TCRdb keeps in-frame clones, though not all of them. The sample consists of fewer than 250,000 clones, approximately 83% of them appearing once. The sequencing input was peripheral blood. The origin of the receptors is a human donor in a cohort sampled during active COVID-19. Both conserved end residues are part of each CDR3. The D gene is left open where the match is weak. Only part of the rows carry a size: once, few, many, or a class if the clone is expanded.

size: .; V: TRBV7-2; D: .; J: TRBJ2-3; DNA: TGTGCCAGCAGCTTAGCGCCCAGGATAAGCACAGATACGCAGTATTTT; CDR3: CASSLAPRISTDTQYF
size: .; V: TRBV10-3; D: .; J: TRBJ2-4; DNA: TGTGCCATCAGTGAGCCTCCCCCGGGAGACAAAAACATTCAGTACTTC; CDR3: CAISEPPPGDKNIQYF
size: .; V: TRBV28; D: TRBD2; J: TRBJ2-1; DNA: TGTGCCAGCAGGCTCGGACTAGCGGACAATGAGCAGTTCTTC; CDR3: CASRLGLADNEQFF
size: .; V: TRBV7-2; D: TRBD2; J: TRBJ2-1; DNA: TGTGCCAGCAGTTCCTCCGGGACTAGCGGGAGGGCCCATGAGCAGTTCTTC; CDR3: CASSSSGTSGRAHEQFF
size: .; V: TRBV10-1; D: .; J: TRBJ2-3; DNA: TGCGCCAGCGGTGATTCAGGGTCCGCAGATACGCAGTATTTT; CDR3: CASGDSGSADTQYF
size: .; V: TRBV9; D: TRBD1; J: TRBJ2-2; DNA: TGTGCCAGCAGCGCCCGGGACAGTTACACCGGGGAGCTGTTTTTT; CDR3: CASSARDSYTGELFF
size: .; V: TRBV7-2; D: .; J: TRBJ1-2; DNA: TGTGCCAGCAGCTTAGTTTTCGGGAATGGCTACACCTTC; CDR3: CASSLVFGNGYTF
size: .; V: TRBV24-1; D: .; J: TRBJ2-1; DNA: TGTGCCACCAGTGACCCGGGGGACTGGCATGAGCAGTTCTTC; CDR3: CATSDPGDWHEQFF
size: few; V: TRBV18; D: TRBD1; J: TRBJ1-5; DNA: TGTGCCAGCTCACCTCTGAGGACAGGGAAGGGCAATCAGCCCCAGCATTTT; CDR3: CASSPLRTGKGNQPQHF
size: .; V: TRBV6-5; D: TRBD1; J: TRBJ1-6; DNA: TGTGCCAGTACCGGGCAGGGGGGTTCACCCCTCCACTTT; CDR3: CASTGQGGSPLHF
size: .; V: TRBV28; D: TRBD1; J: TRBJ1-2; DNA: TGTGCCAGCTGGGACAGGGGCAATGTTGGCTACACCTTC; CDR3: CASWDRGNVGYTF
size: few; V: TRBV27; D: .; J: TRBJ1-3; DNA: TGTGCCAGCAGCCGCCGAGCTGGAAACACCATATATTTT; CDR3: CASSRRAGNTIYF
size: .; V: TRBV3-1/TRBV3-2; D: .; J: TRBJ2-7; DNA: TGTGCCAGCAGCCAAGACGGTACGGTCCCTTCCTACGAGCAGTACTTC; CDR3: CASSQDGTVPSYEQYF
size: once; V: TRBV23-1; D: .; J: TRBJ2-5; DNA: TGCGCCAGCAGGGACAGCCGGGGGGTTAGGCAAGAGACCCAGTACTTC; CDR3: CASRDSRGVRQETQYF
size: once; V: TRBV5-6; D: TRBD1; J: TRBJ1-3; DNA: TGTGCCAGCAGCTTGCGAGGGACAGCCTCTGGAAACACCATATATTTT; CDR3: CASSLRGTASGNTIYF
size: .; V: TRBV12-3/TRBV12-4; D: .; J: TRBJ1-4; DNA: TGTGCCAGCTGGGGCCCGGCGGATGAAAAACTGTTTTTT; CDR3: CASWGPADEKLFF
size: .; V: TRBV2; D: .; J: TRBJ2-7; DNA: TGTGCCAATAAGCCCCGTTTAGCCGGGGAGCAGTACTTC; CDR3: CANKPRLAGEQYF
size: .; V: TRBV18; D: TRBD1; J: TRBJ2-3; DNA: TGTGCCAGCTCAGAACGGACAGGGGGCACAGATACGCAGTATTTT; CDR3: CASSERTGGTDTQYF
size: .; V: TRBV6-2/TRBV6-3; D: .; J: TRBJ2-3; DNA: TGTGCCAGCAGTTACGGGTCTAGCTTTGTTGGGTCAGATACGCAGTATTTT; CDR3: CASSYGSSFVGSDTQYF
size: few; V: TRBV7-8; D: .; J: TRBJ1-5; DNA: TGTGCCAGCGCTGGGGGGTACGGTCAGCCCCAGCATTTT; CDR3: CASAGGYGQPQHF
size: .; V: TRBV18; D: .; J: TRBJ2-2; DNA: TGTGCCAGCTCTGCGGCGGGATTGAACACCGGGGAGCTGTTTTTT; CDR3: CASSAAGLNTGELFF
size: once; V: TRBV18; D: TRBD1; J: TRBJ1-6; DNA: TGTGCCAGCTCACCAGAAGGACAGGGAAATTCACCCCTCCACTTT; CDR3: CASSPEGQGNSPLHF
size: .; V: TRBV6-9; D: TRBD1; J: TRBJ2-7; DNA: TGTGCCAGCAGTTATTCAGGGGACAGGAAGTGTGTTAGGTACGAGCAGTACTTC; CDR3: CASSYSGDRKCVRYEQYF
size: .; V: TRBV18; D: .; J: TRBJ2-5; DNA: TGTGCCAGCTCACCTACGTCCGACAGGCAAGAGACCCAGTACTTC; CDR3: CASSPTSDRQETQYF
size: .; V: TRBV6-4; D: .; J: TRBJ2-1; DNA: TGTGCCAGCAGTGTGGAGATCGCCGAAAATGAGCAGTTCTTC; CDR3: CASSVEIAENEQFF
size: .; V: TRBV11-1; D: TRBD1; J: TRBJ1-6; DNA: TGTGCCAGCAGCTTGGGACAGCGAAATTCACCCCTCCACTTT; CDR3: CASSLGQRNSPLHF
size: .; V: TRBV2; D: .; J: TRBJ1-3; DNA: TGTGCCAGCAGAGACAGAAGGGGAAACACCATATATTTT; CDR3: CASRDRRGNTIYF
size: .; V: TRBV30; D: .; J: TRBJ1-2; DNA: TGTGCCTGGAGTGTAGAGGGCTATGGCTACACCTTC; CDR3: CAWSVEGYGYTF
size: .; V: TRBV28; D: TRBD1; J: TRBJ1-4; DNA: TGTGCCAGCAGTTTTCTCCAAGGGGGCAGGGAAAAACTGTTTTTT; CDR3: CASSFLQGGREKLFF
size: .; V: TRBV24-1; D: TRBD1; J: TRBJ1-6; DNA: TGTGCCACCAGTGATGTGAGGACAGGGAAAAATTCACCCCTCCACTTT; CDR3: CATSDVRTGKNSPLHF
size: .; V: TRBV19; D: .; J: TRBJ1-5; DNA: TGTGCCAGTAGTATCGGGGGGAGCGGAGGCAATCAGCCCCAGCATTTT; CDR3: CASSIGGSGGNQPQHF